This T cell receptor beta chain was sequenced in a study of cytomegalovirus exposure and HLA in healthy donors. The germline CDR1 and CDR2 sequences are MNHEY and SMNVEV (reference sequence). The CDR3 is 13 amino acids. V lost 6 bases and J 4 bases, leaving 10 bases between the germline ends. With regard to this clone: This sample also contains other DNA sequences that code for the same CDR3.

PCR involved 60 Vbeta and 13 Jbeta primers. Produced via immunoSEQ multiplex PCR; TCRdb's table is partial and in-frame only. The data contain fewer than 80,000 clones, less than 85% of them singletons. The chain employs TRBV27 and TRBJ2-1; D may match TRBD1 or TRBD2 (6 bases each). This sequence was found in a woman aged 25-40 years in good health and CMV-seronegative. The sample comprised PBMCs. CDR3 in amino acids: CASSLGGYNEQFF. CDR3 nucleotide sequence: TGTGCCAGCAGCTTAGGGGGGTACAATGAGCAGTTCTTC.